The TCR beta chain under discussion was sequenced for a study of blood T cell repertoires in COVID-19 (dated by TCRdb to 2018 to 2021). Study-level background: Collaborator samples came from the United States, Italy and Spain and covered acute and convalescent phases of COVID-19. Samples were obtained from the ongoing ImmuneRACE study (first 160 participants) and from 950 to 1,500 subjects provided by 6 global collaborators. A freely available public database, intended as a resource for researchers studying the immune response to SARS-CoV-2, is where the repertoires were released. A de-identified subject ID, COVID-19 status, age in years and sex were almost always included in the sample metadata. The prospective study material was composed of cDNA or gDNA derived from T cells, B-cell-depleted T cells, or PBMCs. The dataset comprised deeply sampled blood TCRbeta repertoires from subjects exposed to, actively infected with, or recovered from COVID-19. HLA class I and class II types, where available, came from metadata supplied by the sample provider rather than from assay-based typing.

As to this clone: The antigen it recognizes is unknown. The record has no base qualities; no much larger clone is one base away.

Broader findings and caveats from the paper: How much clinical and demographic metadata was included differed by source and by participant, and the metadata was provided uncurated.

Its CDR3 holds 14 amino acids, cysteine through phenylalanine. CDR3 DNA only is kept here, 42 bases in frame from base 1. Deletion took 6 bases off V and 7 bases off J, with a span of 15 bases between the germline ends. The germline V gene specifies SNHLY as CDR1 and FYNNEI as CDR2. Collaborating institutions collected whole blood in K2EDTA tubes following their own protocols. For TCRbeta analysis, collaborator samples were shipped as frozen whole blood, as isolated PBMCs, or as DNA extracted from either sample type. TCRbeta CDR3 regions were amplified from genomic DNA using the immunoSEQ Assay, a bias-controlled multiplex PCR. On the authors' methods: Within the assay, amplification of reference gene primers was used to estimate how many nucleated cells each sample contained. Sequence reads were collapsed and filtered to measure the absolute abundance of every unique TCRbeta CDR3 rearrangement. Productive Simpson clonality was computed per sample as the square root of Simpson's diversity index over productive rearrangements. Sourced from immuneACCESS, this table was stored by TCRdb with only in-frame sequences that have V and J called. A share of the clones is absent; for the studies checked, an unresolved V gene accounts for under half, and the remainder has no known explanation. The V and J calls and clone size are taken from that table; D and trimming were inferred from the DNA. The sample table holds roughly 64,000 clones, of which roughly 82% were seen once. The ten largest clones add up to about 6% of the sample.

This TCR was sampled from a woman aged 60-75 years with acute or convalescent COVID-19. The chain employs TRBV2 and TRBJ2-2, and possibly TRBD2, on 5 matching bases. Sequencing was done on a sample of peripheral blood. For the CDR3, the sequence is CASSAGGSLGELFF. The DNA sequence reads TGTGCCAGCAGCGCGGGTGGCTCCCTCGGGGAGCTGTTTTTT. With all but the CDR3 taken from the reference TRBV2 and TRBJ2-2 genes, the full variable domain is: EPEVTQTPSHQVTQMGQEVILRCVPISNHLYFYWYRQILGQKVEFLVSFYNNEISEKSEIFDDQFSVERPDGSNFTLKIRSTKLEDSAMYFCASSAGGSLGELFFGEGSRLTVL.